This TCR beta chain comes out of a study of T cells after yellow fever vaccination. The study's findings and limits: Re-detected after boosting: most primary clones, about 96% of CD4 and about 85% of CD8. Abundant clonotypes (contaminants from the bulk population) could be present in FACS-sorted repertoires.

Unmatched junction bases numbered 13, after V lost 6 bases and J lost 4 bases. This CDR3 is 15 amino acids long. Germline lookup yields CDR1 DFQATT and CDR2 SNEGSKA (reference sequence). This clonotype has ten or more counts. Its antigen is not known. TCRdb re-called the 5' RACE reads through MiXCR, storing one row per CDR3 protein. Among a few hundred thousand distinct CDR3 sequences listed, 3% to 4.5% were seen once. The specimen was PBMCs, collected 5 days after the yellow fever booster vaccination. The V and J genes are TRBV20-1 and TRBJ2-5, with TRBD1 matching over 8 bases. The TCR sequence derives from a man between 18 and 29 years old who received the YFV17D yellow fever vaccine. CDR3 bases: TGCAGTGCCCTGGACAGGGTGGTACCGACAGAGACCCAGTACTTC. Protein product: CSALDRVVPTETQYF.